This T cell receptor beta chain emerged from a study of cytomegalovirus exposure and HLA in healthy donors. Study outcomes and limitations: It was reported that the classifier diagnosed cytomegalovirus status with high specificity and sensitivity in both the original and validation cohorts. A further, later analysis showed that HLA-associated TCR beta chains (compared with equally common others) were more clonally expanded.

The study ran its PCR with 60 Vbeta and 13 Jbeta primers. The protocol was immunoSEQ multiplex PCR, while the TCRdb copy is restricted to in-frame clones and leaves out a portion. Counted here are fewer than 200,000 clones, around 76% occurring once; the ten biggest clones make up around 2.1%. The germline V gene has CDR1 SGHTA and CDR2 FQGTGA. The germline V and J ends were trimmed by 1 base and 9 bases, with 22 bases remaining between them. This CDR3 has 17 residues. Points on this clone: No antigen is known for it.

V usage is TRBV7-3 and J usage is TRBJ2-1; tentative D call: TRBD2 (6 bases). Sequencing was done on a sample of PBMCs. The receptor's source is a female donor in good health and CMV-seronegative. CDR3 bases: TGTGCCAGCAGCTTAAATTTGAGACCCGGGGGTTTCGGTGAGCAGTTCTTC. Residues: CASSLNLRPGGFGEQFF. Variable domain in full (rest from reference TRBV7-3 and TRBJ2-1): GAGVSQTPSNKVTEKGKYVELRCDPISGHTALYWYRQSLGQGPEFLIYFQGTGAADDSGLPNDRFFAVRPEGSVSTLKIQRTERGDSAVYLCASSLNLRPGGFGEQFFGPGTRLTVL.